The 21 T cell receptor beta chains reported below all come from one sample, sequenced in a study of cytomegalovirus exposure and HLA in healthy donors. The PCR ran on 60 Vbeta and 13 Jbeta primers. Some clones are missing from TCRdb's copy, which holds only in-frame ones; the method was immunoSEQ multiplex PCR. The sample yields around 190,000 clones, 60% to 80% seen once. Sequencing input: PBMCs. The source of these receptors is a woman in her 30s in good health and CMV-seronegative.

This clone has just one count. The chain joins TRBV6-1 to TRBJ2-5; tentative D call: TRBD1 (6 bases). V was clipped by 8 bases and J by 5 bases, with 15 bases between them. Germline V gene lookup returns CDR1 MNHNS and CDR2 SASEGT. The CDR3 totals 13 residues. CDR3 in DNA: TGTGCCAGCCGGGACAAAGGGCGGGAGACCCAGTACTTC. Translated: CASRDKGRETQYF.

This clone has a handful of counts. This chain links TRBV10-1 with TRBJ2-7; 9 bases are shared with TRBD1. The length of the CDR3 is 14 residues. Germline CDR1 WNHNN, CDR2 SYGVQD (reference sequence). V gave up 5 bases and J gave up 3 bases; unmatched junction bases: 5. CDR3 nucleotides: TGCGCCAGCAGTAAGGACAGGGGAAACTACGAGCAGTACTTC. Protein product: CASSKDRGNYEQYF.

The chain recombines TRBV7-2 with TRBJ1-5; TRBD1 matches at 10 bases. With V trimmed by 1 base and J by 5 bases, 5 bases remained unmatched. Germline lookup yields CDR1 SGHTA and CDR2 FQGNSA. The CDR3 is 16 amino acids. The CDR3, as DNA: TGTGCCAGCAGCTTAGAGCGAGGGACAGGGGATCAGCCCCAGCATTTT. It is translated as CASSLERGTGDQPQHF.

The gene calls are TRBV2 and TRBJ1-6; D is possibly TRBD1 (6 bases). CDR3 length equals 16 residues. The germline CDR1 and CDR2 sequences are SNHLY and FYNNEI. V lost 4 bases to trimming and J lost 5 bases, with 15 bases between them. CDR3 residues: CASSVLGARNNSPLHF. CDR3 nucleotides: TGTGCCAGCAGTGTCCTGGGGGCAAGGAATAATTCACCCCTCCACTTT.

The CDR3 protein is CASSDLAGGPWETQYF. In DNA, the CDR3 is TGTGCCAGCAGCGATCTAGCGGGGGGGCCCTGGGAGACCCAGTACTTC. The rearrangement links TRBV9 to TRBJ2-5; 12 bases agree with TRBD2. The J segment lost 5 bases and the V segment lost 3 bases, leaving 8 bases of the junction unmatched. The CDR3 runs to 16 residues. CDR1 is SGDLS, CDR2 YYNGEE, per germline.

On this clone itself: One end of the junction is discordant with germline, which a read error may explain. The chain couples TRBV7-9 to TRBJ2-7; possible D gene TRBD2, 6 bases. CDR1 and CDR2 from the germline V gene are SEHNR and FQNEAQ (reference sequence). The length of the CDR3 is 12 residues. The CDR3 spells CSSSPQTRVQYF. Written as DNA, the CDR3 is TGTTCCAGCAGCCCACAGACTAGAGTGCAGTACTTC.

This clone was picked up a small number of times. The V and J genes are TRBV5-6 and TRBJ1-1; TRBD1 matches 7 bases. Germline CDR1 reads SGHDT; CDR2 reads YYEEEE. V shed 1 base, J shed 3 bases, and the junction held 6 bases outside the gene matches. The CDR3 contains 15 residues. CDR3 DNA: TGTGCCAGCAGCTTGCCGACAGGGATGGACACTGAAGCTTTCTTT. Translating it yields CASSLPTGMDTEAFF.

This clone was seen a handful of times. J is TRBJ1-1 and V is TRBV19; D remains unclear. CDR3 length: 12 residues. Germline V lookup: CDR1 LNHDA, CDR2 SQIVND (reference sequence). V gave up 3 bases and J gave up 5 bases, with 7 bases separating them. The CDR3: CASSIGETEAFF. The CDR3 DNA sequence: TGTGCCAGTAGTATCGGGGAAACTGAAGCTTTCTTT. The entire variable domain, with the rest obtained from reference TRBV19 and TRBJ1-1, is as follows: DGGITQSPKYLFRKEGQNVTLSCEQNLNHDAMYWYRQDPGQGLRLIYYSQIVNDFQKGDIAEGYSVSREKKESFPLTVTSAQKNPTAFYLCASSIGETEAFFGQGTRLTVV.

The gene calls are TRBV7-6 and TRBJ2-5; 7 bases are shared with TRBD2. This CDR3 is 17 amino acids long. Trimming removed 2 bases from V and 2 bases from J; junction bases left unmatched: 11. Germline V gives CDR1 SGHVS, CDR2 FNYEAQ. CDR3 protein: CASSLLGGWLAQETQYF. As DNA, the CDR3 is TGTGCCAGCAGCTTATTGGGGGGGTGGCTAGCGCAAGAGACCCAGTACTTC.

The V gene is TRBV5-6, the J gene TRBJ2-2; the match to TRBD1 covers 7 bases. The V segment lost 2 bases and the J segment 4 bases; nucleotides outside the gene matches: 5. From germline, CDR1 is SGHDT and CDR2 YYEEEE. The CDR3 has 15 residues. The CDR3 region has the DNA TGTGCCAGCAGCTTTTTGCCAGGGGGCACCGGGGAGCTGTTTTTT. Translation: CASSFLPGGTGELFF.

Here the CDR3 reads CASSPQTGYGNTIYF. The CDR3 bases are TGTGCCAGCAGCCCCCAGACAGGGTACGGAAACACCATATATTTT. The V gene is TRBV7-2, the J gene TRBJ1-3; 7 bases fit TRBD1. J lost 4 bases, V lost 5 bases, and 8 bases had no gene match. Looked up from germline, CDR1 is SGHTA and CDR2 is FQGNSA. The CDR3 runs to 15 residues.

CDR3 amino acids: CAWGIQGNQPQHF. As DNA, the CDR3 is TGTGCCTGGGGTATACAGGGCAATCAGCCCCAGCATTTT. The rearrangement joins TRBV30 to TRBJ1-5; D perhaps matches TRBD1 (5 bases). The CDR3 extends over 13 amino acids. The V end lost 5 bases, the J end lost 2 bases, and 10 bases lay between the germline ends. Germline V gene sequence: CDR1 GTSNPN, CDR2 SVGIG (reference sequence).

This clone was counted a single time. The chain combines TRBV6-6 with TRBJ2-3, with TRBD2 identical over 9 bases. Looked up from germline, CDR1 is MNHNY and CDR2 is SVGAGI (reference sequence). This CDR3 has 16 residues. The V segment lost 2 bases and the J segment 6 bases; nucleotides outside the gene matches: 9. CDR3 in DNA: TGTGCCAGCAGTTACCGACTAGCGGAGGCGCCCGATACGCAGTATTTT. Protein sequence: CASSYRLAEAPDTQYF.

This sequence joins TRBV11-2 and TRBJ2-7; D remains ambiguous. Germline CDR1 reads SGHAT; CDR2 reads FQNNGV. This CDR3 contains 13 residues. V was trimmed by 0 bases and J by 6 bases, leaving 9 bases between them. The DNA of the CDR3 is TGTGCCAGCAGCTTAGATCGCAGCGTCGAGCAGTACTTC. This sequence encodes CASSLDRSVEQYF. Complete variable domain (other parts from reference TRBV11-2 and TRBJ2-7): EAGVAQSPRYKIIEKRQSVAFWCNPISGHATLYWYQQILGQGPKLLIQFQNNGVVDDSQLPKDRFSAERLKGVDSTLKIQPAKLEDSAVYLCASSLDRSVEQYFGPGTRLTVT.

The table lists this clone with a few counts. The chain links TRBV6-1 to TRBJ1-4; D is uncertain. The CDR3 runs 15 residues. V lost 2 bases to trimming and J lost 9 bases, with 16 bases between them. From germline, CDR1 is MNHNS and CDR2 SASEGT. CDR3 DNA: TGTGCCAGCAGTGAAAGTTGGCTATCAGGAAAAAAACTGTTTTTT. This codes for CASSESWLSGKKLFF.

This sequence joins TRBV6-1 and TRBJ1-1; a weak D match, TRBD1 (6 bases). V was cut by 9 bases and J by 4 bases, with 15 bases left in between. CDR3 length equals 13 residues. Germline V gives CDR1 MNHNS, CDR2 SASEGT. CDR3 coding DNA: TGTGCCAGTAAACAGGGTCCAAGCACTGAAGCTTTCTTT. Amino acids: CASKQGPSTEAFF.

The genes are TRBV7-8 and TRBJ1-2; maybe TRBD1 (6 bases). The germline CDR1 and CDR2 sequences are SGHVS and FQNEAQ. With 4 bases removed from V and 10 bases from J, the gap between germline ends came to 19 bases. The CDR3 has 14 residues. CDR3 in amino acids: CASSSQGDTSFYTF. CDR3 nucleotide sequence: TGTGCCAGCAGCTCACAGGGCGACACGAGTTTCTACACCTTC.

The chain couples TRBV7-2 to TRBJ1-6, with D tentatively TRBD1 (5 bases). Germline lookup yields CDR1 SGHTA and CDR2 FQGNSA. CDR3 length equals 13 residues. V lost 3 bases and J 6 bases, leaving 6 bases between the germline ends. As DNA, the CDR3 is TGTGCCAGCAGCTTGACAGTTAATTCACCCCTCCACTTT. Amino acid sequence: CASSLTVNSPLHF.

The chain couples TRBV29-1 to TRBJ2-3; D perhaps matches TRBD2 (5 bases). Germline CDR1 is SQVTM and CDR2 is ANQGSEA. V gave up 4 bases and J gave up 7 bases, with 15 bases separating them. The CDR3 covers 13 residues. CDR3 DNA: TGCAGCGTTGTGGGTAACGGGGTCTATACGCAGTATTTT. It is translated as CSVVGNGVYTQYF.

CDR3 in amino acids: CSVAGDSNQPQHF. The CDR3, as DNA: TGCAGCGTTGCGGGGGATAGCAATCAGCCCCAGCATTTT. The chain is built from TRBV29-1 and TRBJ1-5; TRBD1 is a possible D gene (5 bases). Germline V gene lookup returns CDR1 SQVTM and CDR2 ANQGSEA. Between the trimmed V and J ends, which lost 4 bases and 0 bases, there was a span of 7 bases. The CDR3 is made up of 13 amino acids.

V usage is TRBV18 and J usage is TRBJ1-4; possible D gene TRBD1, 5 bases. Trimming stripped 3 bases from V and 8 bases from J, with 13 bases between. CDR3 length: 14 amino acids. Germline CDR1 and CDR2: KGHSH and LQKENI. The CDR3 DNA reads TGTGCCAGCTCACCTTGGGGGGGGAACGAAAAACTGTTTTTT. It yields the protein CASSPWGGNEKLFF.